Below are 9 T cell receptor beta chains sequenced from a single sample in a study of OX40 agonist ivuxolimab in advanced cancers. The data were produced by immunoSEQ multiplex PCR, yet TCRdb's version contains in-frame clones alone and is incomplete. This table holds approximately 50,000 clones, about 90% found once. This specimen consisted of CD4+ or CD8+ T cells sorted from blood, obtained in a trial of the OX40 agonist ivuxolimab. The receptors originated from an adult with an advanced solid tumor such as melanoma, head and neck, liver or kidney cancer.

Turning to this clone: An end of the junction differs from the germline gene, which may be a read error. The chain recombines TRBV7-7 with TRBJ2-1, with 8 bases aligning to TRBD1. Germline lookup yields CDR1 SSHAT and CDR2 FNYEAQ (reference sequence). The CDR3 runs to 13 residues. The CDR3 DNA reads as TGTGCTAGCAGCTTAGCGATGGACAGGGTACAGTTCTTC. This codes for CASSLAMDRVQFF. Full variable domain (remainder filled in from reference TRBV7-7 and TRBJ2-1): GAGVSQSPRYKVTKRGQDVTLRCDPISSHATLYWYQQALGQGPEFLTYFNYEAQPDKSGLPSDRFSAERPEGSISTLTIQRTEQRDSAMYRCASSLAMDRVQFFGPGTRLTVL.

This chain uses TRBV5-1 with TRBJ2-6; 9 nucleotides line up with TRBD1. The CDR3 consists of 18 residues. In germline, CDR1 is SGHRS, CDR2 YFSETQ. V gave up 1 base and J gave up 0 bases; unmatched junction bases: 5. In DNA, the CDR3 is TGCGCCAGCAGCTTGAGGACAGGGGTCTACTCTGGGGCCAACGTCCTGACTTTC. Amino acids: CASSLRTGVYSGANVLTF.

The chain employs TRBV30 and TRBJ2-7; 8 bases are a match to TRBD2. The CDR3 extends over 14 amino acids. Trimming took 1 base from V and 6 from J; bases not matched to a gene: 8. Germline-derived CDR1 and CDR2 are GTSNPN and SVGIG (reference sequence). CDR3 loop: CAWSGRGSGGEQYF. In DNA, the CDR3 is TGTGCCTGGAGTGGCCGGGGGAGCGGGGGCGAGCAGTACTTC.

For the CDR3, the DNA is TGTGCCAGCTCACCGGGGGGGCGCAATGAGCAGTTCTTC. It codes for CASSPGGRNEQFF. The chain joins TRBV18 to TRBJ2-1, with D maybe TRBD2 (7 bases). In germline, CDR1 is KGHSH, CDR2 LQKENI. This CDR3 comprises 13 residues. V was trimmed by 3 bases and J by 6 bases, leaving 9 bases between them.

CDR3 DNA sequence: TGCGCCAGCAGCTGGAGGACAGGGGGAACCGGGGAGCTGTTTTTT. This gives the protein CASSWRTGGTGELFF. This chain joins TRBV4-1 and TRBJ2-2; 10 positions match TRBD1. Trimming took 5 bases from V and 5 from J; bases not matched to a gene: 5. The CDR3 has 15 residues. Germline assignment: CDR1 MGHRA and CDR2 YSYEKL.

In its sample, this clone was seen once. The chain couples TRBV6-6 to TRBJ1-4; TRBD1 matches at 7 bases. Per germline, CDR1 MNHNY and CDR2 SVGAGI (reference sequence). The CDR3 has 13 amino acids. Trimming cost V 5 bases and J 6 bases; bases outside gene matches: 3. CDR3 sequence: CASSRDSYEKLFF. CDR3 DNA: TGTGCCAGCAGTAGGGACAGCTATGAAAAACTGTTTTTT.

The V call is TRBV27, the J call TRBJ2-5, with TRBD1 as a possible D gene (6 bases). Trimming stripped 2 bases from V and 2 bases from J, with 6 bases between. Germline CDR1 is MNHEY and CDR2 is SMNVEV (reference sequence). CDR3 length: 13 amino acids. Written as DNA, the CDR3 is TGTGCCAGCAGTTTAGGGACACAAGAGACCCAGTACTTC. Amino acid sequence: CASSLGTQETQYF.

The chain joins TRBV18 to TRBJ1-5; unclear D gene. Trimming took 4 bases from V and 4 from J, leaving 14 bases between them. This CDR3 spans 15 amino acids. CDR1 and CDR2 (germline): KGHSH, LQKENI. CDR3 sequence: CASSQEGHVNQPQHF. The CDR3 DNA sequence: TGTGCCAGCTCACAAGAGGGCCACGTAAATCAGCCCCAGCATTTT.

The rearrangement joins TRBV11-2 to TRBJ2-5; the match to TRBD1 covers 7 bases. The V gene's germline CDR1 is SGHAT and CDR2 FQNNGV. V lost 4 bases, J lost 2 bases, and 1 base stayed unmatched. The CDR3 length is 13 residues. CDR3 DNA sequence: TGTGCCAGCAGCTGGGACAGTCAAGAGACCCAGTACTTC. Its protein is CASSWDSQETQYF.